This T cell receptor (beta chain) was retrieved from a study of siplizumab effects on memory and regulatory T cells. Profiled with immunoSEQ multiplex PCR; TCRdb holds only in-frame clones, not every one. Of 90,000 to 110,000 clones in the sample, about 90% were seen once. This clone appeared a few times. Its antigen remains unknown. Study-level results: Proliferating Tregs taken from siplizumab cultures were not shown to have a confirmed suppressive function.

Germline V lookup: CDR1 LGHNA, CDR2 YNFKEQ. This CDR3 contains 16 residues. The V gene lost 0 bases and the J gene lost 0 bases, with 9 bases spanning the gap. The clonotype comes from a human donor in good health. The chain recombines TRBV4-2 with TRBJ1-3; D perhaps matches TRBD1 (5 bases). The material sequenced was Tregs sorted from blood. CDR3 loop: CASSQEGGVSGNTIYF. DNA of the CDR3: TGTGCCAGCAGCCAAGAGGGGGGGGTCTCTGGAAACACCATATATTTT.